The source of this T cell receptor beta chain is a study of long-term antiretroviral therapy in people with HIV. Runs used v3.0 of the immunoSEQ assay and were done at survey level. Sequencing used immunoSEQ multiplex PCR; TCRdb keeps in-frame clones, though not all of them. The sample consists of 25,000 to 35,000 clones, more than 90% of them appearing once. The germline CDR1 and CDR2 sequences are LNHDA and SQIVND (reference sequence). The CDR3 covers 11 residues. Trimming left V 8 bases short and J 5 bases short, with 9 bases between. Broader study findings: Sampling of blood ran from the mid-2000s to the late 2010s, and older ART regimens were possibly in use.

To note about this clone: Its antigen is currently unknown.

Every one of the donors gave at least one pre-ART PBMC sample and at least two post-ART PBMC samples. The sequence was collected from a man aged 25 to 45 with HIV. This specimen consisted of unsorted PBMCs, obtained approximately 6.1 years after starting antiretroviral therapy. The J gene is TRBJ1-2, the V gene TRBV19; possible D gene TRBD1, 6 bases. CDR3 DNA: TGTGCCAGTGAGGACAGTTATGGCTACACCTTC. This sequence encodes CASEDSYGYTF.